A selection of T cell receptor beta chains follows, all from one sample in a study of T cell repertoires in cytomegalovirus infection. TCRdb reprocessed the reads with MiXCR, giving one entry per CDR3 protein. The top ten hold 79% of the sample, which has about 68,000 distinct CDR3 sequences, 22% seen once. No antigen is known for these receptors. The sequenced sample consisted of PBMCs, sequenced either directly or after in vitro stimulation (not recorded which). The receptors were sampled from a human donor in good health (CMV status not recorded). Some clones in this sample may be carry-over from other donors' samples. CDR3s include the opening cysteine and the closing phenylalanine or tryptophan. D genes are given only for firm matches. Rows may omit the clone size; those that give it use once, few, many or a size class.

D	V	length	size	J	DNA	CDR3
NA	TRBV27	14	NA	TRBJ1-6	TGTGCCAGCAGTTTAGAAGGGTTGTATTCACCCCTCCACTTT	CASSLEGLYSPLHF
TRBD2	TRBV5-1	15	many	TRBJ2-5	TGCGCCAGCAGCTCACTAGCGGGAGGTGGGGAGACCCAGTACTTC	CASSSLAGGGETQYF
NA	TRBV7-3	14	few	TRBJ2-5	TGTGCCAGCAGTTTCTCGGGCGGTCAAGAGACCCAGTACTTC	CASSFSGGQETQYF
TRBD2	TRBV19	14	NA	TRBJ2-1	TGTGCCAGTCCCTCGGACGGCGGGAGCAATGAGCAGTTCTTC	CASPSDGGSNEQFF
TRBD1	TRBV7-2	14	NA	TRBJ1-2	TGTGCCAGCAGCTTCGGACAGGCTGGAAGTGGCTACACCTTC	CASSFGQAGSGYTF
NA	TRBV19	14	NA	TRBJ1-2	TGTGCCAGTAGTCTCGGGCAGTTCAACTATGGCTACACCTTC	CASSLGQFNYGYTF
NA	TRBV4-1	14	few	TRBJ1-2	TGCGCCAGCAGCCAATCCGACAGAGACTATGGCTACACCTTC	CASSQSDRDYGYTF
TRBD2	TRBV11-2	15	NA	TRBJ2-3	TGTGCCAGCAGCTTAAGCGGGAGGGTTTTGGATACGCAGTATTTT	CASSLSGRVLDTQYF
NA	TRBV7-2	14	many	TRBJ1-1	TGTGCCAGCAGCTTGCTGAATAGGAACACTGAAGCTTTCTTT	CASSLLNRNTEAFF
NA	TRBV7-2	14	NA	TRBJ1-5	TGTGCCAGCAGCTTAGAAATGGGGAATCAGCCCCAGCATTTT	CASSLEMGNQPQHF
TRBD2	TRBV15	20	few	TRBJ2-2	TGTGCCACCAGCAGAGTTATAGCAGCGGGAGGACTCCCGAACACCGGGGAGCTGTTTTTT	CATSRVIAAGGLPNTGELFF
NA	TRBV29-1	12	many	TRBJ1-2	TGCAGCGGTCAGGACAGAGATTATGGCTACACCTTC	CSGQDRDYGYTF
NA	TRBV7-9	14	NA	TRBJ2-1	TGTGCCAGCAGCACCTTCCTAACAGACAATGAGCAGTTCTTC	CASSTFLTDNEQFF
NA	TRBV7-9	9	few	TRBJ1-1	TGTGCCAGCAGCCCGACAGTTTCCTTT	CASSPTVSF
TRBD1	TRBV12-3/TRBV12-4	14	few	TRBJ2-5	TGTGCCAGCAGTCAACAGGGGGCCCAAGAGACCCAGTACTTC	CASSQQGAQETQYF
NA	TRBV14	15	NA	TRBJ1-6	TGTGCCAGCAGTTCCCGACAGCCCTATAATTCACCCCTCCACTTT	CASSSRQPYNSPLHF
NA	TRBV12-3/TRBV12-4	15	NA	TRBJ2-2	TGTGCCAGCAGTGCCCGACGGTCCGCGCCCGGGGAGCTGTTTTTT	CASSARRSAPGELFF
NA	TRBV12-3/TRBV12-4	13	NA	TRBJ2-1	NA	CASSFALGTNVFF
TRBD2	TRBV11-1	16	few	TRBJ2-7	TGTGCCAGCACCAACTCTCCAGCGGGAGGGCCGGTTGAGCAGTACTTC	CASTNSPAGGPVEQYF
TRBD1	TRBV20-1	16	NA	TRBJ2-2	TGCAGTGCTAGACCTATTGACAGGGCTGGCACCGGGGAGCTGTTTTTT	CSARPIDRAGTGELFF
NA	TRBV19	12	NA	TRBJ1-5	TGTGCCAGTAGTATCCCAGATCAACCCCAGCATTTT	CASSIPDQPQHF
NA	TRBV6-6	15	few	TRBJ1-5	TGTGCCAGCAGTTACAGCCGGGCGGACAATCAGCCCCAGCATTTT	CASSYSRADNQPQHF
TRBD2	TRBV19	16	few	TRBJ2-2	TGTGCCAGTAGTTCCGGACTAGCGGCGAACACCGGGGAGCTGTTTTTT	CASSSGLAANTGELFF
NA	TRBV7-2	18	NA	TRBJ2-4	TGTGCCAGCAGCTCTCCCGGGGCGCACCAGGGGGCCAAAAACATTCAGTACTTC	CASSSPGAHQGAKNIQYF
NA	TRBV12-3/TRBV12-4	13	few	TRBJ1-5	TGTGCCAGCAGACCCTTCGCAGATCAGCCCCAGCATTTT	CASRPFADQPQHF
TRBD1	TRBV7-8	15	many	TRBJ1-3	TGTGCCAGCAGCTTAGTTCCGGGACAGGGAGACACCATATATTTT	CASSLVPGQGDTIYF
NA	TRBV19	13	NA	TRBJ1-5	TGTGCCAGTAACTCTGGGCAGGCCGAGCCCCAGCATTTT	CASNSGQAEPQHF
TRBD2	TRBV12-3/TRBV12-4	16	many	TRBJ2-1	TGTGCCAGCAGTTTAACCTTAAGCGGGGGCTACAATGAGCAGTTCTTC	CASSLTLSGGYNEQFF
NA	TRBV7-9	15	many	TRBJ1-2	TGTGCCAGCAGCTTAACGATCGAGACGGACTATGGCTACACCTTC	CASSLTIETDYGYTF
NA	TRBV7-2	15	few	TRBJ1-5	TGTGCCAGCAGCTTAGTGGTGTCACCGGGGCAGCCCCAGCATTTT	CASSLVVSPGQPQHF
TRBD1	TRBV5-5	14	few	TRBJ2-7	TGTGCCAGCAGCCCGGGACAGGGGTACGACGAGCAGTACTTC	CASSPGQGYDEQYF
NA	TRBV27	13	few	TRBJ1-3	TGTGCCAGCAGGAAGACAGCTGGAAACACCATATATTTT	CASRKTAGNTIYF
TRBD2	TRBV11-2	17	many	TRBJ2-2	TGTGCCAGCAGCTCCGGGACTAGCGGGAGGAATATCGGGGAGCTGTTTTTT	CASSSGTSGRNIGELFF
TRBD2	TRBV7-2	16	many	TRBJ2-3	TGTGCCAGCAGCTTCCGCGGGGGGCCCTACACAGATACGCAGTATTTT	CASSFRGGPYTDTQYF
TRBD1	TRBV5-4	16	NA	TRBJ2-3	TGTGCCAGCAGCAACAACAGGGGATATGGGGCAGATACGCAGTATTTT	CASSNNRGYGADTQYF
TRBD2	TRBV11-3	17	few	TRBJ2-5	TGTGCCAGCAGCCCGGGCCCGGGACTAGCAAGCGATGGGACCCAGTACTTC	CASSPGPGLASDGTQYF